Shown below are 29 T cell receptor beta chains from a single sample sequenced in a study of cytomegalovirus exposure and HLA in healthy donors. TCRdb keeps only in-frame clones here, not all; method: immunoSEQ multiplex PCR. The sample carries roughly 120,000 clones, roughly nine tenths recorded once. Material for sequencing was PBMCs. Every receptor here comes from a man aged 18-30 years in good health and CMV-seropositive.

This clone was observed a single time. The chain has TRBV6-1 and TRBJ2-3; 7 bases align to TRBD1. Trimming removed 6 bases from V and 6 bases from J; junction bases left unmatched: 9. In germline, CDR1 is MNHNS, CDR2 SASEGT. The length of the CDR3 is 14 residues. The CDR3: CASSLRGRVDTQYF. In DNA form, the CDR3 reads TGTGCCAGCAGCTTAAGGGGGCGCGTCGATACGCAGTATTTT.

The chain has TRBV19 and TRBJ2-7; 9 bases map to TRBD1. V trimming: 4 bases; J trimming: 5 bases; junction bases outside the gene matches: 12. Germline V gives CDR1 LNHDA, CDR2 SQIVND (reference sequence). This CDR3 contains 16 residues. The CDR3, as DNA: TGTGCCAGTAGTACCAGATATGACAGGGGGATTAACGAGCAGTACTTC. Protein sequence: CASSTRYDRGINEQYF. Full variable domain (remainder filled in from reference TRBV19 and TRBJ2-7): DGGITQSPKYLFRKEGQNVTLSCEQNLNHDAMYWYRQDPGQGLRLIYYSQIVNDFQKGDIAEGYSVSREKKESFPLTVTSAQKNPTAFYLCASSTRYDRGINEQYFGPGTRLTVT.

This clone was seen once. The chain employs TRBV11-2 and TRBJ2-3; the D is unclear. CDR1 and CDR2 from the germline V gene are SGHAT and FQNNGV. This CDR3 is built from 12 residues. V shed 1 base and J shed 5 bases, with 4 bases lying between them. The CDR3 DNA follows: TGTGCCAGCAGCTTAGCTTTAGATACGCAGTATTTT. Its translation is CASSLALDTQYF. Looking up the rest from reference TRBV11-2 and TRBJ2-3 gives the full variable domain: EAGVAQSPRYKIIEKRQSVAFWCNPISGHATLYWYQQILGQGPKLLIQFQNNGVVDDSQLPKDRFSAERLKGVDSTLKIQPAKLEDSAVYLCASSLALDTQYFGPGTRLTVL.

The chain couples TRBV6-5 to TRBJ1-1, with D hard to call. CDR3 length: 13 residues. CDR1 and CDR2 (germline): MNHEY, SVGAGI. The V and J ends lost 8 bases and 5 bases respectively, with 15 bases between them. CDR3 nucleotide sequence: TGTGCCAGCTTTACCTTGGCGGGAACTGAAGCTTTCTTT. Protein product: CASFTLAGTEAFF.

The chain carries TRBV10-2 and TRBJ2-3; TRBD2 aligns across 8 bases. The germline CDR1 and CDR2 sequences are WSHSY and SAAADI. CDR3 size: 16 residues. Trimming removed 2 bases from V and 3 bases from J; junction bases left unmatched: 7. CDR3 coding DNA: TGCGCCAGCAGTGAGATCACCCAGCGGGGGACAGATACGCAGTATTTT. This gives the protein CASSEITQRGTDTQYF.

This chain joins TRBV6-1 and TRBJ2-3; 7 bases agree with TRBD2. V dropped 2 bases and J dropped 6; count of bases not matched to a gene: 8. CDR1 and CDR2 from the germline V gene are MNHNS and SASEGT. The CDR3 has 15 residues. The CDR3: CASSELHTAGDTQYF. As DNA, the CDR3 is TGTGCCAGCAGTGAACTACACACAGCGGGGGATACGCAGTATTTT.

The V call is TRBV5-4, the J call TRBJ2-6, with D maybe TRBD1 (5 bases). Germline lookup yields CDR1 SGHNT and CDR2 YYREEE (reference sequence). The V end lost 4 bases, the J end lost 2 bases, and 13 bases lay between the germline ends. This CDR3 has 16 amino acids. The chain's CDR3 is CASSQEKGTGANVLTF. CDR3 nucleotide sequence: TGTGCCAGCAGCCAAGAGAAGGGGACTGGGGCCAACGTCCTGACTTTC.

V usage is TRBV11-2 and J usage is TRBJ1-2; D not resolved. Germline V gives CDR1 SGHAT, CDR2 FQNNGV. This CDR3 is built from 15 residues. Trimming pared 1 base from V and 4 bases from J, leaving 13 bases between. The CDR3 loop reads CASSLVVENPYGYTF. DNA of the CDR3: TGTGCCAGCAGCTTAGTAGTAGAAAACCCCTATGGCTACACCTTC.

The chain is built from TRBV28 and TRBJ1-6; TRBD1 is a possible D gene (6 bases). CDR1 is MDHEN, CDR2 SYDVKM, per germline. V shed 5 bases and J shed 3 bases, with 11 bases lying between them. The CDR3 length is 15 residues. DNA of the CDR3: TGTGCCAGCAGTCAGGCGACAGGCTATAATTCACCCCTCCACTTT. Translation: CASSQATGYNSPLHF.

The chain couples TRBV9 to TRBJ1-5; D remains unclear. The V gene lost 3 bases and the J gene lost 7 bases, with 14 bases spanning the gap. Germline assignment: CDR1 SGDLS and CDR2 YYNGEE. This CDR3 region has 14 residues. The CDR3 DNA follows: TGTGCCAGCAGCGGAGGGAGGGCAGGACAGCCCCAGCATTTT. It yields the protein CASSGGRAGQPQHF.

This chain uses TRBV28 with TRBJ2-2, with a weak D call TRBD2 (5 bases). Looked up from germline, CDR1 is MDHEN and CDR2 is SYDVKM. This CDR3 has 17 amino acids. V was clipped by 6 bases and J by 2 bases, with 19 bases between them. The CDR3 bases are TGTGCCAGCAGCCTAAGCCTAGACGGGAAAAACACCGGGGAGCTGTTTTTT. It yields the protein CASSLSLDGKNTGELFF.

J is TRBJ1-5 and V is TRBV7-8; 10 nucleotides match TRBD1. V gave up 6 bases and J gave up 5 bases; unmatched junction bases: 7. The CDR3 is made up of 15 amino acids. The V gene's germline CDR1 is SGHVS and CDR2 FQNEAQ. The CDR3 DNA follows: TGTGCCAGCAGTCTAAGCGACAGGGGGCATCAGCCCCAGCATTTT. Translating gives CASSLSDRGHQPQHF.

The gene calls are TRBV28 and TRBJ1-2, with a possible D match to TRBD1 (5 bases). Trimming took 1 base from V and 8 from J, leaving 14 bases between them. This CDR3 spans 14 amino acids. Germline CDR1 is MDHEN and CDR2 is SYDVKM. The CDR3: CASSLSPGREGYTF. The CDR3 region has the DNA TGTGCCAGCAGTTTATCGCCGGGGCGGGAAGGCTACACCTTC.

The V call is TRBV2, the J call TRBJ1-1; no firm D call. This CDR3 is built from 13 residues. V was pared by 4 bases and J by 14 bases, with 20 bases between. Germline lookup yields CDR1 SNHLY and CDR2 FYNNEI. The CDR3: CASSGLQEEESFF. CDR3 coding DNA: TGTGCCAGCAGTGGACTTCAGGAGGAGGAGTCATTCTTT.

The chain employs TRBV2 and TRBJ1-1; 9 positions match TRBD1. V was clipped by 6 bases and J by 10 bases; unmatched bases: 3. CDR1 is SNHLY, CDR2 FYNNEI, per germline. The CDR3 length is 11 residues. This chain's CDR3 is CASSGDRVAFF. The CDR3 DNA sequence: TGTGCCAGCAGCGGGGACAGGGTAGCTTTCTTT.

This clone occurred once. The chain employs TRBV28 and TRBJ1-2; possibly TRBD1 for D (6 bases). Germline values: CDR1 MDHEN, CDR2 SYDVKM. Trimming stripped 9 bases from V and 5 bases from J, with 19 bases between. This CDR3 spans 14 amino acids. CDR3 nucleotide sequence: TGTGCCAGTACTATCCTAGACAGGAAATATGGCTACACCTTC. Its translation: CASTILDRKYGYTF.

The chain has TRBV7-6 and TRBJ2-7, with 10 bases fitting TRBD1. This CDR3 spans 16 amino acids. Germline lookup yields CDR1 SGHVS and CDR2 FNYEAQ. V dropped 1 base and J dropped 6; count of bases not matched to a gene: 9. The DNA of the CDR3 is TGTGCCAGCAGCTTAGGTCCTAGACAGGGGGCTTTCGAGCAGTACTTC. It is translated as CASSLGPRQGAFEQYF.

This sequence joins TRBV6-1 and TRBJ1-5; TRBD1 agrees at 8 bases. V trimming: 0 bases; J trimming: 4 bases; junction bases outside the gene matches: 5. This CDR3 has 16 amino acids. The germline gives CDR1 MNHNS, CDR2 SASEGT. CDR3 DNA: TGTGCCAGCAGTGAAGCGTCAGGGGGCTATAATCAGCCCCAGCATTTT. Its protein is CASSEASGGYNQPQHF.

The V and J genes are TRBV4-2 and TRBJ2-3, with TRBD2 identical over 10 bases. J gave up 10 bases and V 4 bases, and 2 bases lay outside the gene matches. The CDR3 sequence is 12 residues long. Germline CDR1 and CDR2: LGHNA and YNFKEQ. CDR3 in amino acids: CASSPGTSAQYF. In DNA form, the CDR3 reads TGTGCCAGCAGCCCAGGGACTAGCGCGCAGTATTTT.

The V call is TRBV10-1, the J call TRBJ2-7; a weak D match, TRBD1 (6 bases). Trimming left V 3 bases short and J 2 bases short, with 11 bases between. The CDR3 contains 14 residues. Germline V gene sequence: CDR1 WNHNN, CDR2 SYGVQD (reference sequence). CDR3 DNA: TGCGCCAGCAGTGATCCAGGGGCTCCCTACGAGCAGTACTTC. It specifies CASSDPGAPYEQYF.

The chain combines TRBV2 with TRBJ1-1; no firm D call. V gave up 3 bases and J gave up 2 bases, with 4 bases separating them. The CDR3 spans 12 residues. The germline V gene has CDR1 SNHLY and CDR2 FYNNEI. CDR3 loop: CASSDSNTEAFF. The CDR3 DNA is TGTGCCAGCAGTGACAGTAACACTGAAGCTTTCTTT.

The J gene is TRBJ2-3, the V gene TRBV7-9; 8 nucleotides line up with TRBD2. The trim removed 5 bases at V and 2 bases at J, leaving 6 bases unmatched. This CDR3 is 15 amino acids long. The germline gives CDR1 SEHNR, CDR2 FQNEAQ (reference sequence). The CDR3 sequence: CASSRGGAYTDTQYF. The CDR3, as DNA: TGTGCCAGCAGCCGGGGGGGAGCTTACACAGATACGCAGTATTTT.

The chain is built from TRBV7-2 and TRBJ2-5; a weak D match, TRBD2 (7 bases). The CDR3 loop spans 15 amino acids. The V and J ends lost 1 base and 5 bases respectively, with 14 bases between them. Germline V gene sequence: CDR1 SGHTA, CDR2 FQGNSA. The CDR3 bases are TGTGCCAGCAGCTTAGTCGGGGGGCCGGGGGAGACCCAGTACTTC. It translates to CASSLVGGPGETQYF. Supplemented by reference TRBV7-2 and TRBJ2-5, the full variable domain reads GAGVSQSPSNKVTEKGKDVELRCDPISGHTALYWYRQSLGQGLEFLIYFQGNSAPDKSGLPSDRFSAERTGGSVSTLTIQRTQQEDSAVYLCASSLVGGPGETQYFGPGTRLLVL.

The rearrangement joins TRBV5-1 to TRBJ2-3; 11 bases fit TRBD1. CDR1 is SGHRS and CDR2 is YFSETQ in the germline V gene. V dropped 4 bases and J dropped 0; count of bases not matched to a gene: 4. This CDR3 comprises 16 residues. The CDR3 spells CASSRGQGASTDTQYF. CDR3 sequence (DNA): TGCGCCAGCAGCCGAGGACAGGGGGCAAGCACAGATACGCAGTATTTT.

This clone was counted a few times. The rearrangement joins TRBV5-4 to TRBJ1-2, with a tentative D call TRBD1 (5 bases). Germline CDR1 is SGHNT and CDR2 is YYREEE (reference sequence). V lost 0 bases to trimming and J lost 13 bases, with 13 bases between them. The CDR3 has 12 amino acids. In DNA form, the CDR3 reads TGTGCCAGCAGCTTGGCGGGGGGAGCGGCCACCTTC. It specifies CASSLAGGAATF.

V usage is TRBV29-1 and J usage is TRBJ1-4, with 8 nucleotides matching TRBD1. The CDR3 is 19 residues long. The germline CDR1 and CDR2 sequences are SQVTM and ANQGSEA. The trim removed 0 bases at V and 0 bases at J, leaving 12 bases unmatched. The CDR3 DNA sequence: TGCAGCGTTGAAGACCGTTCATGGACAGGGACTTCAACTAATGAAAAACTGTTTTTT. As protein: CSVEDRSWTGTSTNEKLFF.

This clone has only a few counts. The chain is built from TRBV19 and TRBJ1-2, with D perhaps matching TRBD1 (5 bases). CDR1 is LNHDA and CDR2 is SQIVND in the germline V gene (reference sequence). Between the trimmed V and J ends, which lost 1 base and 3 bases, there was a span of 9 bases. The CDR3 sequence is 14 residues long. The CDR3 loop is CASSIGTSYYGYTF. In DNA form, the CDR3 reads TGTGCCAGTAGTATAGGGACATCCTACTATGGCTACACCTTC.

This chain links TRBV4-1 with TRBJ1-4; 9 nucleotides agree with TRBD1. The CDR3 sequence is 14 residues long. Germline CDR1 reads MGHRA; CDR2 reads YSYEKL. The V segment lost 2 bases and the J segment 10 bases; nucleotides outside the gene matches: 5. CDR3 region: CASSQLGQGGKLFF. The DNA for the CDR3 is TGCGCCAGCAGCCAATTGGGACAGGGCGGAAAACTGTTTTTT.

This chain links TRBV14 with TRBJ1-2; no clear D gene. The V and J ends lost 1 base and 3 bases respectively, with 12 bases between them. Germline-derived CDR1 and CDR2 are SGHDN and FVKESK. The CDR3 has 15 amino acids. The CDR3 loop reads CASSQAQIVHYGYTF. CDR3 DNA sequence: TGTGCCAGCAGCCAAGCCCAGATCGTTCACTATGGCTACACCTTC.